This is a list of T cell receptor beta chains from one sample in a study of T cells after yellow fever vaccination. TCRdb redid the calling of the 5' RACE reads with MiXCR, one entry per CDR3 protein. Of around 330,000 distinct CDR3 sequences in the sample, about 3.5% are singletons; the top ten hold roughly a quarter. The material was PBMCs, obtained on the day of the yellow fever booster vaccination. All receptors come from a man younger than 35 who received the YFV17D yellow fever vaccine. Each CDR3 is given with its conserved first and last residue. The D gene is left open where the match is weak. Clone size appears in some rows only: once, few, many, or a class for an expanded clone.

v_gene,j_gene,d_gene,abundance,CDR3aa,CDR3nt
TRBV5-1,TRBJ2-5,-,many,CASSLGQTSEETQYF,TGCGCCAGCAGCTTAGGTCAAACCTCTGAGGAGACCCAGTACTTC
TRBV12-3/TRBV12-4,TRBJ1-5,-,few,CASSPQPRQPQHF,TGTGCCAGCAGTCCCCAGCCCCGTCAGCCCCAGCATTTT
TRBV12-3/TRBV12-4,TRBJ2-7,-,many,CASRGTGTVTYEQYF,TGTGCCAGCAGAGGGACCGGGACGGTGACCTACGAGCAGTACTTC
TRBV20-1,TRBJ2-2,-,many,CSASKGLYVNTGELFF,TGCAGTGCTAGTAAGGGTCTCTATGTGAACACCGGGGAGCTGTTTTTT
TRBV5-1,TRBJ2-5,-,few,CASSLGEVQETQYF,TGCGCCAGCAGCTTGGGTGAGGTTCAAGAGACCCAGTACTTC
TRBV4-3,TRBJ2-1,TRBD2,many,CASSQEIPRYQRGSYNEQFF,TGCGCCAGCAGCCAAGAAATCCCCAGATACCAGCGGGGATCCTACAATGAGCAGTTCTTC
TRBV11-3,TRBJ2-3,TRBD1,-,CASSLEGTGAADTQYF,TGTGCCAGCAGCTTAGAGGGGACAGGGGCCGCAGATACGCAGTATTTT
TRBV2,TRBJ1-4,TRBD1,many,CAVTGTANEKLFF,TGTGCCGTAACCGGGACAGCTAATGAAAAACTGTTTTTT
TRBV20-1,TRBJ2-3,-,many,CSSSPRAGRGTDTQYF,TGCAGTTCCTCCCCCCGTGCGGGGCGGGGCACAGATACGCAGTATTTT
TRBV4-3,TRBJ1-3,TRBD1,few,CASSQGQGEGENTIYF,TGCGCCAGCAGCCAAGGACAGGGGGAAGGAGAAAACACCATATATTTT